These 21 T cell receptor beta chains were all obtained from the same sample, sequenced in a study of shared clonotypes between healthy human individuals. Generated by immunoSEQ multiplex PCR, the TCRdb table keeps only in-frame clones and is missing some. The data show hundreds of thousands of clones, just over 75% seen once. Sequencing used PBMCs. The origin of the receptors is a woman in her forties in good health. Some clones in this sample may be carry-over from other donors' samples.

The rearrangement links TRBV4-2 to TRBJ2-4; TRBD2 is a possible D gene (6 bases). The CDR3 sequence is 19 residues long. Trimming removed 3 bases at V and 0 bases at J, with 21 bases between. Germline CDR1 is LGHNA and CDR2 is YNFKEQ. The CDR3 reads CASSQATLGLASAKNIQYF. The CDR3 region has the DNA TGTGCCAGCAGCCAGGCAACCCTGGGGCTAGCGTCAGCCAAAAACATTCAGTACTTC.

This chain uses TRBV14 with TRBJ2-7; TRBD2 matches at 10 bases. V lost 4 bases, J lost 7 bases, and 10 bases stayed unmatched. The CDR3 has 15 residues. Germline CDR1 reads SGHDN; CDR2 reads FVKESK. As DNA, the CDR3 is TGTGCCAGCAGCCCGTCCAGCGGGAGGGTGCCAGAGCAGTACTTC. Translating gives CASSPSSGRVPEQYF.

The V and J genes are TRBV18 and TRBJ2-7; D not certain. CDR3 length: 13 residues. V was pared by 4 bases and J by 7 bases, with 14 bases between. Germline loops: CDR1 KGHSH, CDR2 LQKENI. DNA for the CDR3: TGTGCCAGCTCACTGACAAGGGTGAGGGAGCAGTACTTC. Its translation is CASSLTRVREQYF.

Of note for this clone: Only one base separates this from a far larger clonotype, so it likely reflects a read error. The rearrangement joins TRBV4-3 to TRBJ2-6, with D possibly being TRBD1 (5 bases). The CDR3 has 16 amino acids. Germline V gives CDR1 LGHNA, CDR2 YSLEER. In DNA form, the CDR3 reads TGCGCCAGCAGCCAAGATTGGGGCTCTGGGGCCAGCGTCCTGACTTTC. It codes for CASSQDWGSGASVLTF.

Turning to this clone: A far larger clone lies a single base away; this is likely a read error. The sample holds other DNA sequences that translate to the same CDR3. The rearrangement links TRBV2 to TRBJ2-7; maybe TRBD2 (6 bases). Germline V CDR1 and CDR2: SNHLY, FYNNEI. The CDR3 runs to 14 residues. The chain's CDR3 is CASSMTGEAYEQYF. CDR3 bases: TGTGCCAGCAGTATGACGGGGGAGGCCTACGAACAGTACTTC.

The chain combines TRBV9 with TRBJ1-5; maybe TRBD1 (6 bases). Trimming removed 0 bases from V and 7 bases from J, with 11 bases in between. The germline CDR1 and CDR2 sequences are SGDLS and YYNGEE. There are 14 residues in the CDR3. The CDR3 here is CASSVGGGEQPQHF. In DNA, the CDR3 is TGTGCCAGCAGCGTAGGCGGGGGCGAGCAGCCCCAGCATTTT.

This clone showed up just a few times. V usage is TRBV7-3 and J usage is TRBJ2-5; TRBD2 matches at 8 bases. Trimming took 1 base from V and 4 from J; bases not matched to a gene: 8. The length of the CDR3 is 16 residues. CDR1 is SGHTA, CDR2 FQGTGA, per germline. CDR3 DNA: TGTGCCAGCAGCTTAAAAAGTGGTCTAGCGGGAGAGACCCAGTACTTC. The encoded protein is CASSLKSGLAGETQYF.

The J gene is TRBJ2-2, the V gene TRBV25-1; D ambiguous. CDR3 length equals 15 residues. Trimming shortened V by 5 bases and J by 0 bases, and 10 bases separated the two germline ends. The germline CDR1 and CDR2 sequences are MGHDK and SYGVNS. CDR3 nucleotide sequence: TGTGCCAGCAGTAAAACGGGTACGAACACCGGGGAGCTGTTTTTT. Encoded protein: CASSKTGTNTGELFF.

The rearrangement uses TRBV7-9 and TRBJ2-3; TRBD2 matches at 13 bases. The CDR3 covers 16 residues. V was pared by 6 bases and J by 1 base, with 4 bases of the junction left unmatched. Germline assignment: CDR1 SEHNR and CDR2 FQNEAQ (reference sequence). CDR3 coding DNA: TGTGCCAGCAGTTTCGGGACTAGCGGGGGCACAGATACGCAGTATTTT. Its protein product is CASSFGTSGGTDTQYF.

This clone has only one observation. This sequence joins TRBV11-2 and TRBJ2-7; D remains unclear. Per the germline V gene, CDR1 is SGHAT and CDR2 is FQNNGV. CDR3 size: 14 residues. Trimming shortened V by 3 bases and J by 0 bases, and 9 bases separated the two germline ends. The CDR3 loop reads CASSFDRSSYEQYF. The CDR3 nucleotides read TGTGCCAGCAGCTTCGACCGCAGCTCCTACGAGCAGTACTTC.

In the case of this clone: At the DNA level, this CDR3 is encoded by other sequences in the same sample as well. The J gene is TRBJ2-7, the V gene TRBV7-2; TRBD1 matches 10 bases. This CDR3 is 13 amino acids long. Germline loops: CDR1 SGHTA, CDR2 FQGNSA. Trimming cost V 5 bases and J 3 bases; bases outside gene matches: 1. DNA of the CDR3: TGTGCCAGCAGCCGGGACAGGGGCTACGAGCAGTACTTC. This sequence encodes CASSRDRGYEQYF.

With regard to this clone: The junction does not match germline at one end; this may be a read error. The chain employs TRBV9 and TRBJ1-3; possible D gene TRBD1, 6 bases. Germline-derived CDR1 and CDR2 are SGDLS and YYNGEE. CDR3 size: 17 residues. CDR3 in amino acids: CASSTGLGGTSENTIYF. The CDR3 DNA reads as TGTGCCAGCAGCACAGGGTTAGGGGGAACTTCTGAAAACACCATATATTTT.

This chain uses TRBV11-3 with TRBJ2-1; 14 bases match TRBD2. Germline CDR1 is SGHNT and CDR2 is YENEEA. The CDR3 is 17 amino acids. V trimming: 3 bases; J trimming: 9 bases; junction bases outside the gene matches: 10. The CDR3 DNA reads TGTGCCAGCAGCTTGGGACTAGCGGGAGAGGGGGGCGGTGAGCAGTTCTTC. This gives the protein CASSLGLAGEGGGEQFF.

This clone was seen only a few times. V gene TRBV9 combines with J gene TRBJ2-2; 8 positions match TRBD2. V gave up 3 bases and J gave up 1 base; unmatched junction bases: 2. This CDR3 spans 15 amino acids. CDR1 is SGDLS and CDR2 is YYNGEE in the germline V gene. CDR3 nucleotide sequence: TGTGCCAGCAGCGAACTAGCGGTGAACACCGGGGAGCTGTTTTTT. Its translation: CASSELAVNTGELFF.

The chain links TRBV20-1 to TRBJ1-1, with D possibly being TRBD1 (5 bases). Germline V lookup: CDR1 DFQATT, CDR2 SNEGSKA (reference sequence). The length of the CDR3 is 11 residues. The CDR3 reads CRGHGGTEAFF. The CDR3 DNA is TGCAGAGGACATGGCGGCACTGAAGCTTTCTTT.

The V call is TRBV7-2, the J call TRBJ1-1; D is unclear. Between the trimmed V and J ends, which lost 3 bases and 0 bases, there was a span of 11 bases. Germline CDR1 reads SGHTA; CDR2 reads FQGNSA. The CDR3 contains 15 residues. CDR3 in amino acids: CASSFQVDMNTEAFF. The CDR3, as DNA: TGTGCCAGCAGCTTTCAAGTTGACATGAACACTGAAGCTTTCTTT.

This clone was recorded many times. CDR3 in DNA: TGTGCCAGCAGCCTAGGACAGATCCAAGAGACCCAGTACTTC. Amino acids: CASSLGQIQETQYF. The chain combines TRBV7-9 with TRBJ2-5, with D maybe TRBD1 (6 bases). The germline V gene encodes CDR1 SEHNR and CDR2 FQNEAQ (reference sequence). The CDR3 consists of 14 residues. V was trimmed by 5 bases and J by 1 base, leaving 11 bases between them.

This clone was detected many times. The chain links TRBV4-3 to TRBJ1-4; TRBD1 might be the D (5 bases). Trimming shortened V by 0 bases and J by 8 bases, and 10 bases separated the two germline ends. Germline values: CDR1 LGHNA, CDR2 YSLEER. CDR3 length: 14 residues. CDR3 DNA: TGCGCCAGCAGCCAAGATAGCGGGGACGAAAAACTGTTTTTT. It encodes CASSQDSGDEKLFF.

This clone was detected a few times. A single base is all that separates this from a far larger clone, so a read error is likely. The genes are TRBV4-2 and TRBJ2-7; D is perhaps TRBD1 (5 bases). Germline values: CDR1 LGHNA, CDR2 YNFKEQ. This CDR3 has 16 residues. V was shortened by 0 bases and J by 5 bases, with 17 bases between the two germline ends. CDR3 sequence (DNA): TGTGCCAGCAGCCAAGACGAGTGGCAGGGCGTCGACGAGCAGTACTTC. Protein: CASSQDEWQGVDEQYF.

In its sample, this clone was seen a few times. The CDR3: CASSTPGGADSYNEQFF. In DNA form, the CDR3 reads TGTGCCAGCAGCACTCCCGGGGGGGCGGATTCCTACAATGAGCAGTTCTTC. The V and J genes are TRBV5-6 and TRBJ2-1; 8 bases agree with TRBD2. The ends lost 4 bases at V and 1 base at J; junction bases unmatched: 10. Per the germline V gene, CDR1 is SGHDT and CDR2 is YYEEEE. The CDR3 extends over 17 amino acids. The variable domain in full, completed from reference TRBV5-6 and TRBJ2-1, reads DAGVTQSPTHLIKTRGQQVTLRCSPKSGHDTVSWYQQALGQGPQFIFQYYEEEERQRGNFPDRFSGHQFPNYSSELNVNALLLGDSALYLCASSTPGGADSYNEQFFGPGTRLTVL.

The chain links TRBV28 to TRBJ2-7; the D is unclear. Trimming left V 4 bases short and J 3 bases short, with 13 bases between. The CDR3 totals 14 residues. Germline V gives CDR1 MDHEN, CDR2 SYDVKM. The chain's CDR3 is CASSSPPANYEQYF. CDR3 bases: TGTGCCAGCAGTTCCCCACCGGCGAACTACGAGCAGTACTTC. Using reference TRBV28 and TRBJ2-7 for the parts outside the CDR3, the full variable domain is DVKVTQSSRYLVKRTGEKVFLECVQDMDHENMFWYRQDPGLGLRLIYFSYDVKMKEKGDIPEGYSVSREKKERFSLILESASTNQTSMYLCASSSPPANYEQYFGPGTRLTVT.